This TCR beta chain was recovered during a study of blood T cell repertoires in COVID-19. The wider study: Both acute and convalescent COVID-19 samples were obtained from the United States, Italy and Spain. From T cells, B-cell-depleted T cells, or PBMCs came the material, which was cDNA or gDNA.

In germline, CDR1 is SGDLS, CDR2 YYNGEE. The length of the CDR3 is 15 residues. V was trimmed by 0 bases and J by 8 bases, leaving 12 bases between them. TCRdb keeps only in-frame clones here, not all; method: immunoSEQ multiplex PCR. The sample lists roughly 200,000 clones; roughly 80% were seen once. The V call is TRBV9, the J call TRBJ1-6; tentatively, D is TRBD1 (6 bases). This receptor was taken from a woman in her 70s with acute or convalescent COVID-19. The sequenced sample consisted of peripheral blood. CDR3 nucleotides: TGTGCCAGCAGCGTAGCTCCTAGGGGGTATTCACCCCTCCACTTT. Encoded protein: CASSVAPRGYSPLHF.